The TCR beta chain described here comes from a study of early T cells in non-severe SARS-CoV-2 infection. The overall study: Whole-blood bulk RNA, unsorted, was sequenced, and chains were unpaired.

This clonotype has at least ten counts. The length of the CDR3 is 14 residues. V lost 4 bases and J lost 4, with 11 bases in between. Germline loops: CDR1 SGHRS, CDR2 YFSETQ. Unique molecular identifiers were affixed to single, distinct cDNA molecules. One entry per CDR3 protein, called by TCRdb with MiXCR from the 5' RACE reads. This sample yields approximately 69,000 distinct CDR3 sequences, of which about 9.4% are seen a single time; 5.9% belongs to the top ten. The sequence was obtained from an adult who was a healthcare worker with PCR-confirmed SARS-CoV-2 infection or an uninfected control (not recorded which). Sequencing input: whole blood. V gene TRBV5-1 combines with J gene TRBJ2-2; D remains ambiguous. CDR3 nucleotide sequence: TGCGCCAGCAGCGTTCAGTCGGGCACCGGGGAGCTGTTTTTT. Amino acids: CASSVQSGTGELFF.